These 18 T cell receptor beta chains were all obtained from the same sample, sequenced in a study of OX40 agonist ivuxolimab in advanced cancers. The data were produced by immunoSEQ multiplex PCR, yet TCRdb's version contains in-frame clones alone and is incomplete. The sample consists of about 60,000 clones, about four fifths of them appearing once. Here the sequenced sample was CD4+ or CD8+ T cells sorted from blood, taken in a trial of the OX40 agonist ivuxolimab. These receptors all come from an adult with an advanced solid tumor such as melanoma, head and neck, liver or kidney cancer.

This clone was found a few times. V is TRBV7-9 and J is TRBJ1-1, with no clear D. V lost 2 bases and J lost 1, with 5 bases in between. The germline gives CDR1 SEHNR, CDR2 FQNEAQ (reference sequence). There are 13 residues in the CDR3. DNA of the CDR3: TGTGCCAGCAGCTTACGGGGGAACACTGAAGCTTTCTTT. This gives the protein CASSLRGNTEAFF.

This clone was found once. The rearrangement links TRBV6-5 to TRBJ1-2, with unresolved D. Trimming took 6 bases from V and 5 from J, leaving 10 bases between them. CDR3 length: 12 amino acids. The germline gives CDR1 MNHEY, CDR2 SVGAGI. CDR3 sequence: CASSLGRYGYTF. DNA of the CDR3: TGTGCCAGCAGCCTCGGCCGATATGGCTACACCTTC.

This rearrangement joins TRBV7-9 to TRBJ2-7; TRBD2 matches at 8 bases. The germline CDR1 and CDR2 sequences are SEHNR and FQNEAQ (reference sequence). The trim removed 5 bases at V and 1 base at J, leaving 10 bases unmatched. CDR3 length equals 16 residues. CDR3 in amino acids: CASSARGAGGSYEQYF. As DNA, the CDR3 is TGTGCCAGCAGCGCTAGGGGGGCGGGAGGTTCCTACGAGCAGTACTTC.

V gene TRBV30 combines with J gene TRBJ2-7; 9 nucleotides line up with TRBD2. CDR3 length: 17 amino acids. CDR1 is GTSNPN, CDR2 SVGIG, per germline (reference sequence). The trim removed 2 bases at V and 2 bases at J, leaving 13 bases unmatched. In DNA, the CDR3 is TGTGCCTGGAGTTCCCGCCTACTAGCGGGTTCTCCCTACGAGCAGTACTTC. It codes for CAWSSRLLAGSPYEQYF.

The CDR3 DNA reads TGTGCCAGCAGCCCCTGGGTGACAGTAGGACAAGAGACCCAGTACTTC. It is translated as CASSPWVTVGQETQYF. The chain carries TRBV7-9 and TRBJ2-5; perhaps TRBD1 as D (5 bases). The germline V gene has CDR1 SEHNR and CDR2 FQNEAQ (reference sequence). Trimming removed 5 bases from V and 2 bases from J, with 18 bases in between. The CDR3 runs to 16 residues.

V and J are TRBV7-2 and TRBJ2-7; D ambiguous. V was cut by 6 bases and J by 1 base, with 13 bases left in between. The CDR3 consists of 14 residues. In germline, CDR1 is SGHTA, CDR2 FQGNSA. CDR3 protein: CASSAELLSYEQYF. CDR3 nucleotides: TGTGCCAGCAGTGCAGAGTTACTATCCTACGAGCAGTACTTC.

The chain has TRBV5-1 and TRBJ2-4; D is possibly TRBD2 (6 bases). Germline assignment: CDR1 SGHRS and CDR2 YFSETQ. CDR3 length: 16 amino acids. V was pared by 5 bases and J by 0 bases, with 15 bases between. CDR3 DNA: TGCGCCAGCAGTTTCGACCAGGGACTAGCCAAAAACATTCAGTACTTC. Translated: CASSFDQGLAKNIQYF. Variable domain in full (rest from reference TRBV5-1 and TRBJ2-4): KAGVTQTPRYLIKTRGQQVTLSCSPISGHRSVSWYQQTPGQGLQFLFEYFSETQRNKGNFPGRFSGRQFSNSRSEMNVSTLELGDSALYLCASSFDQGLAKNIQYFGAGTRLSVL.

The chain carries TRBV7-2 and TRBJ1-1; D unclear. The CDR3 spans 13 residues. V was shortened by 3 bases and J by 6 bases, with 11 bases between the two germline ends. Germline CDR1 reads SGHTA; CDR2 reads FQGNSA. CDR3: CASSLGAEAEAFF. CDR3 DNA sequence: TGTGCCAGCAGCTTGGGCGCCGAGGCTGAAGCTTTCTTT.

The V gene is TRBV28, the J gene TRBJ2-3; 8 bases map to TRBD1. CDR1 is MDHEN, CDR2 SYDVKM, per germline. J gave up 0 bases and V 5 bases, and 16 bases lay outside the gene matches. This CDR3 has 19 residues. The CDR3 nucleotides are TGTGCCAGCAGTCCCCGGACAGGGTATACAGTATCTAGCACAGATACGCAGTATTTT. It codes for CASSPRTGYTVSSTDTQYF.

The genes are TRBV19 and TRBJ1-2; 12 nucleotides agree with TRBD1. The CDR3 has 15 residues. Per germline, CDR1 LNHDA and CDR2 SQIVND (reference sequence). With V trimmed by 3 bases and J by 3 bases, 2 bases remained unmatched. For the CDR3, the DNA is TGTGCCAGTAGTATTTGGGACAGGGGGCACTATGGCTACACCTTC. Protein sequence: CASSIWDRGHYGYTF.

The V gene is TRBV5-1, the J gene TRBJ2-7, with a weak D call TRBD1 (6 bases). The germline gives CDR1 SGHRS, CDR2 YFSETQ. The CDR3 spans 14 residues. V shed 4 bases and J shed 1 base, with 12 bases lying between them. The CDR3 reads CASSPNRVSYEQYF. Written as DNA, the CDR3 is TGCGCCAGCAGCCCCAACAGGGTTTCCTACGAGCAGTACTTC.

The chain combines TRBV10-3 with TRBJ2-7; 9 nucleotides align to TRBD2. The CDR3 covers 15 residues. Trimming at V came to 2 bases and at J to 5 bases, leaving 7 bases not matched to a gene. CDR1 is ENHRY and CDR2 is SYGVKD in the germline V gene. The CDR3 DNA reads TGTGCCATCAGTGAGAGGGCGGGAGGGCCGAACGAGCAGTACTTC. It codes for CAISERAGGPNEQYF.

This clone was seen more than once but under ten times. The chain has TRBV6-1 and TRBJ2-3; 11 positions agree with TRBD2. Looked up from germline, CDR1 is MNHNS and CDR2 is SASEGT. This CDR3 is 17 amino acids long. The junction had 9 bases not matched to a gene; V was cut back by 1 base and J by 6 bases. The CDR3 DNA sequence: TGTGCCAGCAGTGAAGAGGTAGCGGGAGGGCCGAGGGATACGCAGTATTTT. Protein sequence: CASSEEVAGGPRDTQYF.

CDR3 nucleotide sequence: TGCGCCAGCAGCTTGGACGGGGGCGAACCCTACGAGCAGTACTTC. It encodes CASSLDGGEPYEQYF. V is TRBV5-1 and J is TRBJ2-7; perhaps D is TRBD1 or TRBD2 (6 bases each). This CDR3 is 15 amino acids long. Germline-derived CDR1 and CDR2 are SGHRS and YFSETQ. The germline V and J ends were trimmed by 0 bases and 2 bases, with 12 bases remaining between them.

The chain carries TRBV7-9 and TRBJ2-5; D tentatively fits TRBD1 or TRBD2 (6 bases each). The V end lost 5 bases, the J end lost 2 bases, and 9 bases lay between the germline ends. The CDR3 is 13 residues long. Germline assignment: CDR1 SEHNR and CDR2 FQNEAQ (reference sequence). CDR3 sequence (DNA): TGTGCCAGCAGCCGGAGGGGGCAAGAGACCCAGTACTTC. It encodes CASSRRGQETQYF. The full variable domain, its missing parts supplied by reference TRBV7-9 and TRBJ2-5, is DTGVSQNPRHKITKRGQNVTFRCDPISEHNRLYWYRQTLGQGPEFLTYFQNEAQLEKSRLLSDRFSAERPKGSFSTLEIQRTEQGDSAMYLCASSRRGQETQYFGPGTRLLVL.

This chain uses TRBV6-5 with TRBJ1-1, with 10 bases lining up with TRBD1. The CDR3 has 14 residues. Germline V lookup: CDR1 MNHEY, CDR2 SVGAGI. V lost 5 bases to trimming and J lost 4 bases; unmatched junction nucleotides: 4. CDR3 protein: CASSRDRGPTEAFF. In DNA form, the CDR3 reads TGTGCCAGCAGTCGGGACAGGGGACCCACTGAAGCTTTCTTT.

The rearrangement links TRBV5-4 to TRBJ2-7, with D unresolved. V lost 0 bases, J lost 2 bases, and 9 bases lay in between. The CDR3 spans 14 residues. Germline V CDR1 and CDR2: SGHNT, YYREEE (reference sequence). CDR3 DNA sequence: TGTGCCAGCAGCTTGGGGCGAGCGACCTACGAGCAGTACTTC. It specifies CASSLGRATYEQYF.

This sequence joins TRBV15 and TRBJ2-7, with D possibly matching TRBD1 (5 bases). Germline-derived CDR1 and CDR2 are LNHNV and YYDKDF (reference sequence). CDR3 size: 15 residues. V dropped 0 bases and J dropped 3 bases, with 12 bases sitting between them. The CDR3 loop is CATSRDRDGVYEQYF. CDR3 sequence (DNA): TGTGCCACCAGCAGAGACAGGGATGGCGTCTACGAGCAGTACTTC.